The rows below give T cell receptor beta chains drawn from one sample of a study of spatial heterogeneity in lung cancer. MiXCR, applied by TCRdb to the 5' RACE reads, yields one record per CDR3 protein. The sample lists under 75,000 distinct CDR3 sequences, approximately 8% occurring once. The sample in question was PBMCs, obtained at surgery. The receptors derive from a female donor with early-stage non-small cell lung cancer. Both conserved end residues are part of each CDR3. A D gene is named only where the DNA matches it firmly. The size of a clone is reported for some rows only, either as once, few or many, or as a class for expanded clones.

j_gene,d_gene,abundance,len,v_gene,CDR3nt,CDR3aa
TRBJ2-5,.,many,15,TRBV28,TGTGCCAGCATTCCCGGGGCAGACTACCAAGAGACCCAGTACTTC,CASIPGADYQETQYF
TRBJ1-2,TRBD1,many,14,TRBV6-6,TGTGCCAGCAGTAACTACAGGGGCAGCTATGGCTACACCTTC,CASSNYRGSYGYTF
TRBJ1-5,TRBD1,many,16,TRBV28,TGTGCCAGCAGCGGAACCGGGACAGGGGGCTTTCAGCCCCAGCATTTT,CASSGTGTGGFQPQHF
TRBJ1-1,TRBD1,many,15,TRBV12-3/TRBV12-4,TGTGCCAGCAGTTTAGGCTTGGCAGGGGGCACTGAAGCTTTCTTT,CASSLGLAGGTEAFF
TRBJ1-1,.,.,12,TRBV10-3,TGTGCCATCAGTGAGTCTGGCAGCGAAGCTTTCTTT,CAISESGSEAFF
TRBJ2-1,.,many,16,TRBV20-1,TGCAGTGCTAGGGGCCAACGGAGGAGGTCCTACAATGAGCAGTTCTTC,CSARGQRRRSYNEQFF
TRBJ2-2,.,many,14,TRBV20-1,TGCAGTGCAACCACCCCGACGAACACCGGGGAGCTGTTTTTT,CSATTPTNTGELFF
TRBJ1-3,.,many,16,TRBV28,TGTGCCAGCAGTAACGCCGGTACCTTCTCTGGAAACACCATATATTTT,CASSNAGTFSGNTIYF
TRBJ2-2,.,many,15,TRBV11-3,TGTGCCAGCAGCTTAGAAGGGGGGAACACCGGGGAGCTGTTTTTT,CASSLEGGNTGELFF
TRBJ2-5,.,many,12,TRBV7-3,TGTGCCAGCAGCCTATCCCAGGGGACCCAGTACTTC,CASSLSQGTQYF
TRBJ2-1,.,.,16,TRBV19,TGTGCCAGTAGGGACAGAAGTTACGGCTCCTACAATGAGCAGTTCTTC,CASRDRSYGSYNEQFF
TRBJ1-3,.,many,14,TRBV7-9,TGTGCCAGCAGCCAGCCCCAGGCGGGAAACACCATATATTTT,CASSQPQAGNTIYF
TRBJ1-2,.,.,13,TRBV6-6,TGTGCCAGCAGTCCCCCAGGGGCGCGTGGCTACACCTTC,CASSPPGARGYTF
TRBJ1-5,.,many,13,TRBV7-9,TGTGCCAGCAGTATCGGTAACAATCAGCCCCAGCATTTT,CASSIGNNQPQHF
TRBJ1-6,.,few,14,TRBV5-6,TGTGCCAGCAGCCCGGGGAGGGTCAATTCACCCCTCCACTTT,CASSPGRVNSPLHF
TRBJ1-1,.,few,15,TRBV20-1,TGCAGTGCTAGAGATCGATTGGGGCCCGGCACTGAAGCTTTCTTT,CSARDRLGPGTEAFF
TRBJ1-1,.,.,15,TRBV5-1,TGCGCCAGCAGCATAGGACACACTCAGGGCACTGAAGCTTTCTTT,CASSIGHTQGTEAFF
TRBJ2-1,TRBD1,many,14,TRBV12-3/TRBV12-4,TGTGCCAGCAGTCTACAGACAGGGGGCAATGAGCAGTTCTTC,CASSLQTGGNEQFF
TRBJ2-7,.,.,14,TRBV20-1,TGCAGTGCTTTCACTAGCCAGGTCCCCTACGAGCAGTACTTC,CSAFTSQVPYEQYF
TRBJ1-2,.,.,17,TRBV5-1,TGCGCCAGCAGCTTGGCCGTCTCGGACAGTGCTAACTATGGCTACACCTTC,CASSLAVSDSANYGYTF
TRBJ1-5,TRBD1,.,16,TRBV28,TGTGCCAGCAGTTCCCGGGGACAGGGGGTGGCTCAGCCCCAGCATTTT,CASSSRGQGVAQPQHF
TRBJ2-3,TRBD2,.,16,TRBV5-1,TGCGCCAGCAGATCCGGGACTAGCGGGCTGGTGGATACGCAGTATTTT,CASRSGTSGLVDTQYF
TRBJ1-2,.,many,15,TRBV2,TGTGCCAGCAGCCCCCGGCAGGACCATAACTATGGCTACACCTTC,CASSPRQDHNYGYTF
TRBJ1-1,.,many,15,TRBV2,TGTGCCCAAAGCGGACAGCACCATCGAGGGGCTGAAGCTTTCTTT,CAQSGQHHRGAEAFF
TRBJ2-2,.,.,13,TRBV20-1,TGCAGTGGAGGGAGACCGTCCACCGGGGAGCTGTTTTTT,CSGGRPSTGELFF
TRBJ2-5,.,many,15,TRBV7-9,TGTGCCAGCAGCTTGATCGGACCCCGCGCGGAGACCCAGTACTTC,CASSLIGPRAETQYF
TRBJ2-1,.,few,12,TRBV18,TGTGCCAGCTCACCACCGGGTGGGCCGCGCTATTTC,CASSPPGGPRYF
TRBJ2-3,.,many,15,TRBV12-3/TRBV12-4,TGTGCCAGCAGCCGCGGGTTGACTAGCACAGATACGCAGTATTTT,CASSRGLTSTDTQYF
TRBJ1-1,.,many,14,TRBV5-1,TGCGCCAGCAGCACCGGGGACAAGAACACTGAAGCTTTCTTT,CASSTGDKNTEAFF
TRBJ1-5,.,many,14,TRBV18,TGTGCCAGCTCACCATACGGTAGCAATCAGCCCCAGCATTTT,CASSPYGSNQPQHF
TRBJ1-1,.,.,14,TRBV2,TGTGCCAGCAGTGAAGCCGGGGGGACCACTGAAGCTTTCTTT,CASSEAGGTTEAFF
TRBJ2-2,TRBD2,few,16,TRBV3-1,TGTGCCAGCAGCTTCGGACTAGCGGGGAGTACCGGGGAGCTGTTTTTT,CASSFGLAGSTGELFF
TRBJ1-5,.,.,15,TRBV28,TGTGCCAGCCTCCCCCCCTCAGCGGCCAATCAGCCCCAGCATTTT,CASLPPSAANQPQHF
TRBJ1-2,.,.,14,TRBV18,TGTGCCAGCTCACCCACCGGGGGCATCTATGGCTACACCTTC,CASSPTGGIYGYTF
TRBJ2-5,.,.,16,TRBV3-1,TGTGCCAGCAGCCAAGATCTGCACGGATACCAAGAGACCCAGTACTTC,CASSQDLHGYQETQYF
TRBJ2-2,TRBD1,few,16,TRBV3-1,TGTGCCAGCAGCCCGACCGGGACAGTTTACACCGGGGAGCTGTTTTTT,CASSPTGTVYTGELFF
TRBJ1-2,TRBD1,.,14,TRBV14,TGTGCCAGCAGCCCGAGACAGGGGGCTGAAGGCTACACCTTC,CASSPRQGAEGYTF
TRBJ1-6,TRBD1,few,15,TRBV12-3/TRBV12-4,TGTGCCAGCAAACGAACCGGGACAGGGTTTTCACCCCTCCACTTT,CASKRTGTGFSPLHF
TRBJ1-2,.,few,15,TRBV7-2,TGTGCCAGCAGACCAGGTGGCCCTCAGGGCTATGGCTACACCTTC,CASRPGGPQGYGYTF
TRBJ2-7,TRBD1,many,14,TRBV20-1,TGCAGTGGTACCGACAGGGGACAAGCCTACGAGCAGTACTTC,CSGTDRGQAYEQYF